This TCR beta chain was retrieved from a study of cytomegalovirus exposure and HLA in healthy donors. Study context: The same platform was used for the 90 to 150 validation repertoires as for the roughly 700 first-cohort repertoires, as reported in a later analysis. Study-wide results and caveats: Specificity for CMV antigens was confirmed in vitro for three of the CMV-associated chains.

TCRdb's copy holds only in-frame clones and misses some; the assay was immunoSEQ multiplex PCR. The top ten clones hold roughly 1.5% of a sample with 150,000 to 200,000 clones, around 86% of them seen once. Concerning this clone itself: Its specificity is not known.

V was clipped by 1 base and J by 8 bases, with 11 bases between them. The CDR3 is made up of 13 amino acids. CDR1 SGHNT and CDR2 YENEEA come from the germline V gene. This receptor was obtained from a woman in her late teens or twenties in good health and CMV-seronegative. The rearrangement uses TRBV11-3 and TRBJ1-1; no firm D call. The sample taken for sequencing was PBMCs. DNA for the CDR3: TGTGCCAGCAGCTTAGCACTAGATCGGGAAGCTTTCTTT. This gives the protein CASSLALDREAFF.